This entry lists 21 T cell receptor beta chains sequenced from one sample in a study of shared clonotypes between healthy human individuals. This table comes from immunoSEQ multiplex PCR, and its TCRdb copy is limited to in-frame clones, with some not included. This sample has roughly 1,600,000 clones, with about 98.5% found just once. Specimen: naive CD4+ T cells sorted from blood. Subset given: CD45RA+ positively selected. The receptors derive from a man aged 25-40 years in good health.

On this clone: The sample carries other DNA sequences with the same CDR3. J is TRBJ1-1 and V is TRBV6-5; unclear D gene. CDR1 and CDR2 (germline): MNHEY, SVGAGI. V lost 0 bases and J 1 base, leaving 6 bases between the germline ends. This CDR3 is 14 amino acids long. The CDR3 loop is CASSYSTENTEAFF. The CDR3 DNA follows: TGTGCCAGCAGTTACTCAACCGAGAACACTGAAGCTTTCTTT.

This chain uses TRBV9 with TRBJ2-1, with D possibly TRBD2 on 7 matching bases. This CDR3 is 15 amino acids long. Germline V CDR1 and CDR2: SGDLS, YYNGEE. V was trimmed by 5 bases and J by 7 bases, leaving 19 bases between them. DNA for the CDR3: TGTGCCAGCAGTCTTTGGACGGGGAGGGGGAATGAGCAGTTCTTC. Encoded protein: CASSLWTGRGNEQFF.

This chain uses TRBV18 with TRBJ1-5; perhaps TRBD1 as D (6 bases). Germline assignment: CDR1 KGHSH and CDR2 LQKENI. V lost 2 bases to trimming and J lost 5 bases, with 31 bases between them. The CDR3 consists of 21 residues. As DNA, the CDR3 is TGTGCCAGCTCACCAACGTTCGCTGCCGGGGGCTTTAGTGGCGGTGATCAGCCCCAGCATTTT. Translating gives CASSPTFAAGGFSGGDQPQHF.

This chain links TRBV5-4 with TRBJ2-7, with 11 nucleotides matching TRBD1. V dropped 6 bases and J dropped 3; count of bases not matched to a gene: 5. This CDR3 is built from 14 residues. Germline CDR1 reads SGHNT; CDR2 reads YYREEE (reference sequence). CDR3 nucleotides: TGTGCCAGCAAGATCGGGACAGGGGGCTACGAGCAGTACTTC. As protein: CASKIGTGGYEQYF. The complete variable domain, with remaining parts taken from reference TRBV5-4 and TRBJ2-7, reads ETGVTQSPTHLIKTRGQQVTLRCSSQSGHNTVSWYQQALGQGPQFIFQYYREEENGRGNFPPRFSGLQFPNYSSELNVNALELDDSALYLCASKIGTGGYEQYFGPGTRLTVT.

Here the CDR3 DNA reads TGCAGCGTTGGACAGTTCCAAGAGACCCAGTACTTC. It yields the protein CSVGQFQETQYF. The chain is built from TRBV29-1 and TRBJ2-5; D perhaps matches TRBD1 (5 bases). The length of the CDR3 is 12 residues. Germline V lookup: CDR1 SQVTM, CDR2 ANQGSEA. The V gene lost 4 bases and the J gene lost 1 base, with 7 bases spanning the gap.

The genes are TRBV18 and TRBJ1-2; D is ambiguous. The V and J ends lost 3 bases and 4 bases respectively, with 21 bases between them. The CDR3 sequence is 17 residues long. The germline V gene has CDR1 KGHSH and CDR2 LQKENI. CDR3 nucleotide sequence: TGTGCCAGCTCACCCTTGGACGGGATTAACCATCCCTATGGCTACACCTTC. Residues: CASSPLDGINHPYGYTF.

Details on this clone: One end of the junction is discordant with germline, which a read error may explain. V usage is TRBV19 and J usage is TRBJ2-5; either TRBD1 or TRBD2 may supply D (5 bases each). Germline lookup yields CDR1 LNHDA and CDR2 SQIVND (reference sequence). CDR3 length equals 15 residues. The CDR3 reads CASSRTPGRQGTQYF. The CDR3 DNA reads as TGTGCCAGTAGCCGCACCCCGGGACGGCAAGGGACCCAGTACTTC.

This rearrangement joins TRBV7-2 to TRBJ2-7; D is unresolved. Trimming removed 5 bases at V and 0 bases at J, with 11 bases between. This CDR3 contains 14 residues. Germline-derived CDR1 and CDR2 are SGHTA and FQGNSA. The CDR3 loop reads CASSRVDSSYEQYF. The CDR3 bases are TGTGCCAGCAGCCGAGTCGATAGCTCCTACGAGCAGTACTTC.

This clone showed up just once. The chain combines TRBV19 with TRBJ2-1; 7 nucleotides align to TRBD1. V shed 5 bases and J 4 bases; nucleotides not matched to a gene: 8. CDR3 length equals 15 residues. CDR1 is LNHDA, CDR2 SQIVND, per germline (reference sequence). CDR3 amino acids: CASSLAGTVYNEQFF. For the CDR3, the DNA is TGTGCCAGTAGTTTGGCCGGGACAGTTTACAATGAGCAGTTCTTC.

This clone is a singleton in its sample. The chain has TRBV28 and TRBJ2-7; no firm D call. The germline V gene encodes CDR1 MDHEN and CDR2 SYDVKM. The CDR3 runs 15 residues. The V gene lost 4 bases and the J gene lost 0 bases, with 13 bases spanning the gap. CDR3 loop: CASSSSGWSSYEQYF. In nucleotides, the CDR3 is TGTGCCAGCAGTTCGAGTGGCTGGAGCTCCTACGAGCAGTACTTC.

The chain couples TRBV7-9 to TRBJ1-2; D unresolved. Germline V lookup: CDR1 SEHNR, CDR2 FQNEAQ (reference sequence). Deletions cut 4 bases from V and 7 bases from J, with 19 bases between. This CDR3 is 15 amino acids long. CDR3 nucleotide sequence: TGTGCCAGCAGCTCACAGCCTGGCCCAGTAGCTGGCTACACCTTC. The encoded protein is CASSSQPGPVAGYTF.

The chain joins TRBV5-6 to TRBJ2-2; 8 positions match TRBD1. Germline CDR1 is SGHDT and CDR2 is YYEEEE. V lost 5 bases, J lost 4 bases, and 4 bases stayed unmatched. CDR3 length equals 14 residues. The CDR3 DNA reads TGTGCCAGCAGTTACACAGGGGGCACCGGGGAGCTGTTTTTT. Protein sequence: CASSYTGGTGELFF.

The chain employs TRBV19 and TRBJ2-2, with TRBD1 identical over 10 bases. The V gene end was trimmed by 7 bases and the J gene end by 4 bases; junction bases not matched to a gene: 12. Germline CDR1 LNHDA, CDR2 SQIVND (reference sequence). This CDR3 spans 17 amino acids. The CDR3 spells CASIRADRGSFTGELFF. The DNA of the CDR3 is TGTGCCAGTATAAGGGCGGACAGGGGGAGTTTCACCGGGGAGCTGTTTTTT. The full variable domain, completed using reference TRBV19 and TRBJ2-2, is DGGITQSPKYLFRKEGQNVTLSCEQNLNHDAMYWYRQDPGQGLRLIYYSQIVNDFQKGDIAEGYSVSREKKESFPLTVTSAQKNPTAFYLCASIRADRGSFTGELFFGEGSRLTVL.

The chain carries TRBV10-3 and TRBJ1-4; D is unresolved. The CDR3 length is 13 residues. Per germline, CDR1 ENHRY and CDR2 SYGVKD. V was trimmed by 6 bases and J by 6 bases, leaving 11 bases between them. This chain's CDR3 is CAIRAPRDEKLFF. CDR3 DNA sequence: TGTGCCATCAGAGCTCCACGAGATGAAAAACTGTTTTTT.

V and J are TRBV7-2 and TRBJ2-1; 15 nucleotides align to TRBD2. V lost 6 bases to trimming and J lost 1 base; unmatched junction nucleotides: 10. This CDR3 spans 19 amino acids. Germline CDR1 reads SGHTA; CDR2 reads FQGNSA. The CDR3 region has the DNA TGTGCCAGCAGTTCCGGACTAGCGGGAGGGGTCTCTTCCTACAATGAGCAGTTCTTC. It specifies CASSSGLAGGVSSYNEQFF. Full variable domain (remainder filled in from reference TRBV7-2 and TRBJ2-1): GAGVSQSPSNKVTEKGKDVELRCDPISGHTALYWYRQSLGQGLEFLIYFQGNSAPDKSGLPSDRFSAERTGGSVSTLTIQRTQQEDSAVYLCASSSGLAGGVSSYNEQFFGPGTRLTVL.

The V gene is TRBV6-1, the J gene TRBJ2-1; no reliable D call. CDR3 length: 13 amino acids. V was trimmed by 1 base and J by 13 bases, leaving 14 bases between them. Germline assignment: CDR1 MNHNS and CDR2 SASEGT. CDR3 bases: TGTGCCAGCAGTGAAGTACTCCAGGTTACTCAGTTCTTC. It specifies CASSEVLQVTQFF.

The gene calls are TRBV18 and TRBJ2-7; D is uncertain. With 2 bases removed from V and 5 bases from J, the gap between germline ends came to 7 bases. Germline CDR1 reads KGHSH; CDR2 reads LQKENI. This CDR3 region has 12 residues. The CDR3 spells CASSPEDDEQYF. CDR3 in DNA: TGTGCCAGCTCACCAGAGGATGACGAGCAGTACTTC.

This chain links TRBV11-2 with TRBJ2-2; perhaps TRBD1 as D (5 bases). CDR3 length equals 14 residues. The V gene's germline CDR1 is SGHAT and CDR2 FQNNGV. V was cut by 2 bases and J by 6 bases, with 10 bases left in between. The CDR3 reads CASSLQGNPGELFF. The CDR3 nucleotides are TGTGCCAGCAGCTTACAGGGTAACCCCGGGGAGCTGTTTTTT. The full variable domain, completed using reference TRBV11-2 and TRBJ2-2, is EAGVAQSPRYKIIEKRQSVAFWCNPISGHATLYWYQQILGQGPKLLIQFQNNGVVDDSQLPKDRFSAERLKGVDSTLKIQPAKLEDSAVYLCASSLQGNPGELFFGEGSRLTVL.

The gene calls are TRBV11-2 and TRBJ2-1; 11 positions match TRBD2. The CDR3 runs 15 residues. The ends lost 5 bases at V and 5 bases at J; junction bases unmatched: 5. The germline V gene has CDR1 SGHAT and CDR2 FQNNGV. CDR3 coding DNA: TGTGCCAGCAGCCCCGGGACTAGCGGTCACAATGAGCAGTTCTTC. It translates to CASSPGTSGHNEQFF.

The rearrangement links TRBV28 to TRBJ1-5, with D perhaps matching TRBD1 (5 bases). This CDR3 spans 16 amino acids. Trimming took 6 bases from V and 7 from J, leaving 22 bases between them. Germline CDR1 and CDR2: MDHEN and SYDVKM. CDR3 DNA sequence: TGTGCCAGCAGGGTTAAAAGCTCAGGGTTGTACCAGCCCCAGCATTTT. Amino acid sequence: CASRVKSSGLYQPQHF.

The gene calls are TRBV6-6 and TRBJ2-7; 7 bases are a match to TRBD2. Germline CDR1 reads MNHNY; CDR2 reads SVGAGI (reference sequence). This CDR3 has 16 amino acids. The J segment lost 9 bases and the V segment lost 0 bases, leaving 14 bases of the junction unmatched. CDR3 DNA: TGTGCCAGCAGTTACTCGGGGACTACCCCCTACGAGTGGCAGTACTTC. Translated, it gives CASSYSGTTPYEWQYF.